A single T cell receptor beta chain is shown here with its context. Its antigen is unidentified. The use of a sample-barcoded 5' primer and a J-beta primer mix characterized a second PCR of roughly 6 to 12 cycles. TCRdb processed the 5' RACE reads anew with MiXCR; each CDR3 protein has one entry. This sample carries about 670,000 distinct CDR3 sequences, roughly half of them seen once, and the ten largest clones take roughly 14%. It was roughly 10 milliliters of peripheral blood that were drawn from each donor. Per sample, at least 5.5 micrograms of total RNA were extracted. This sample is drawn from a study of blood T cells in healthy people across ages. General study findings and limits: Long-lived and aged donors differed, with more naive CD4+ cells and higher diversity in the long-lived. Diversity of TCR beta correlated strongly with naive T cell percentage.

This CDR3 is built from 15 residues. V was pared by 3 bases and J by 11 bases, with 23 bases between. Germline V gene lookup returns CDR1 SGHKS and CDR2 YYEKEE (reference sequence). This chain connects TRBV5-5 to TRBJ2-5; a possible D gene is TRBD2 (6 bases). Sequenced sample: blood. The sequence came from a woman at least 80 years old in good health. CDR3 protein: CASSSTSSQLDEQYF. CDR3 bases: TGTGCCAGCAGCTCGACTAGTTCACAGTTAGATGAGCAGTACTTC.